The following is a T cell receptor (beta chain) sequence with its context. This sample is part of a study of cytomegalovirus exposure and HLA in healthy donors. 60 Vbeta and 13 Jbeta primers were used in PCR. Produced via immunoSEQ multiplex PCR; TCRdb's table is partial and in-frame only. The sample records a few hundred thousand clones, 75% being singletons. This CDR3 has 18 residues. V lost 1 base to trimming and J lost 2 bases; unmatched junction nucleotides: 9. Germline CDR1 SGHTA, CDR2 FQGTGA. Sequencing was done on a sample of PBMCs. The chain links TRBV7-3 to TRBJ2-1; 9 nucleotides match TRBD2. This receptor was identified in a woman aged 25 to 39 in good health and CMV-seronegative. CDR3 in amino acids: CASSLRGAGGPAYNEQFF. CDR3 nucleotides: TGTGCCAGCAGCTTAAGGGGGGCGGGAGGGCCAGCCTACAATGAGCAGTTCTTC.